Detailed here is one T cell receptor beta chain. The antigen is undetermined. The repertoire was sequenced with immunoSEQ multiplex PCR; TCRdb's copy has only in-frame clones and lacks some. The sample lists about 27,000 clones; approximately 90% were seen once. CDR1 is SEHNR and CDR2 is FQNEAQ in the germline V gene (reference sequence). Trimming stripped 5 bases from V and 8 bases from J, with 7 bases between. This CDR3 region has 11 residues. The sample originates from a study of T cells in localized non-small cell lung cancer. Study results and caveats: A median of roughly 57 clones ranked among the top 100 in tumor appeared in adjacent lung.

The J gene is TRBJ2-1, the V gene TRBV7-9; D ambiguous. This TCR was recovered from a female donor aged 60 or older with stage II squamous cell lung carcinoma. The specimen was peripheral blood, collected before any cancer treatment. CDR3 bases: TGTGCCAGCAGCCCCCAGGATGAGCAGTTCTTC. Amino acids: CASSPQDEQFF. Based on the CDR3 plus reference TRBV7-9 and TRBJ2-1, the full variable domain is DTGVSQNPRHKITKRGQNVTFRCDPISEHNRLYWYRQTLGQGPEFLTYFQNEAQLEKSRLLSDRFSAERPKGSFSTLEIQRTEQGDSAMYLCASSPQDEQFFGPGTRLTVL.